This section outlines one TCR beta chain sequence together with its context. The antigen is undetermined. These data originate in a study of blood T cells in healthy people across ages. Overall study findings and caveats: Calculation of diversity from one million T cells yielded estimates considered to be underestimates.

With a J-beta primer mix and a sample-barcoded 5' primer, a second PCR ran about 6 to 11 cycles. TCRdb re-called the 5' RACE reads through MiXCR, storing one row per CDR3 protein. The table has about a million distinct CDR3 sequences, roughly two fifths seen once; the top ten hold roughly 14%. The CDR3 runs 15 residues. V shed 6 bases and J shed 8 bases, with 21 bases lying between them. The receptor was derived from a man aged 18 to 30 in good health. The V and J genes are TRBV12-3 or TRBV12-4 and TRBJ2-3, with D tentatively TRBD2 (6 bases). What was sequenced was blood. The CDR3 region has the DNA TGTGCCAGCAGCCCTCCTGGAGGGCCCGACGGTACGCAGTATTTT. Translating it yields CASSPPGGPDGTQYF.